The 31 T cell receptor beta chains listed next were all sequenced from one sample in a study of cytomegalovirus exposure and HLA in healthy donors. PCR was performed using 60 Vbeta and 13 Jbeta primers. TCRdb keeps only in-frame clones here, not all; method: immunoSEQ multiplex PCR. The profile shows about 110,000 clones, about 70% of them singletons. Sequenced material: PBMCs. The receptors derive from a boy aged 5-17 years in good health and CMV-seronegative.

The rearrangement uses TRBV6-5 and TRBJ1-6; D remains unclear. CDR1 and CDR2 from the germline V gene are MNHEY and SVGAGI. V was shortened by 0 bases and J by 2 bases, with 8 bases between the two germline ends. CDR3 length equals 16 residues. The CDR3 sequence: CASSYSKTPYNSPLHF. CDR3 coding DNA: TGTGCCAGCAGTTACTCGAAGACACCCTATAATTCACCCCTCCACTTT.

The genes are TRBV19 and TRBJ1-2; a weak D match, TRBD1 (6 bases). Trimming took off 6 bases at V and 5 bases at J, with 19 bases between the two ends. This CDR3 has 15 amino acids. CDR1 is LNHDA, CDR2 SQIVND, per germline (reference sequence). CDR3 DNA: TGTGCCAGTAGCCCCGGGACAAGAAACCTTTATGGCTACACCTTC. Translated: CASSPGTRNLYGYTF.

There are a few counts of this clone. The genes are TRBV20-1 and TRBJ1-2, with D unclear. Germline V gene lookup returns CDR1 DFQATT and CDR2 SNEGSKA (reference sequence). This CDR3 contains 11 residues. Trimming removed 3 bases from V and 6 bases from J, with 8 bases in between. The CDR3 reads CSASSGNGYTF. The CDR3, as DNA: TGCAGTGCTAGTTCGGGGAATGGCTACACCTTC.

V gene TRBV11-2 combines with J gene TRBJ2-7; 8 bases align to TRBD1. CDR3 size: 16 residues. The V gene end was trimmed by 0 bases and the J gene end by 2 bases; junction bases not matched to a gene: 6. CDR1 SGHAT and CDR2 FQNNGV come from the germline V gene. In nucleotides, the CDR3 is TGTGCCAGCAGCTTAGATCAGGGGGCGATAGCCTACGAGCAGTACTTC. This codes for CASSLDQGAIAYEQYF. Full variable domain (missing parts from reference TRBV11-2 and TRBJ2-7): EAGVAQSPRYKIIEKRQSVAFWCNPISGHATLYWYQQILGQGPKLLIQFQNNGVVDDSQLPKDRFSAERLKGVDSTLKIQPAKLEDSAVYLCASSLDQGAIAYEQYFGPGTRLTVT.

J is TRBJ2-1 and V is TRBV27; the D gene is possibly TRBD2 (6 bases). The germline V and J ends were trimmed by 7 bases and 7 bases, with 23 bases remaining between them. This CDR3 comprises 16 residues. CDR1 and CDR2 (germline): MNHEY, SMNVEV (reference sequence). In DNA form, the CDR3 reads TGTGCCAGCAAAATTCGGGGGAGCCCCATGGGGAATGAGCAGTTCTTC. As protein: CASKIRGSPMGNEQFF.

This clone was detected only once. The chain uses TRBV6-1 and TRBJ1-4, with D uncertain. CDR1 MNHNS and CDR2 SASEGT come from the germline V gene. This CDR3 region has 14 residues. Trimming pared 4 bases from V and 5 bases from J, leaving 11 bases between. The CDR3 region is CASSVWTGNEKLFF. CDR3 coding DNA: TGTGCCAGCAGTGTTTGGACGGGGAATGAAAAACTGTTTTTT.

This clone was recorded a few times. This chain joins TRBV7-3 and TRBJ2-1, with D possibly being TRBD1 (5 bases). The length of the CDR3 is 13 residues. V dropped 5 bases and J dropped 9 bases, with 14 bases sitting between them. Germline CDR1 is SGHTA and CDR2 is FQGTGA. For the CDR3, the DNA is TGTGCCAGCAGCCAGGGTGGGTCAGGTGAGCAGTTCTTC. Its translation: CASSQGGSGEQFF.

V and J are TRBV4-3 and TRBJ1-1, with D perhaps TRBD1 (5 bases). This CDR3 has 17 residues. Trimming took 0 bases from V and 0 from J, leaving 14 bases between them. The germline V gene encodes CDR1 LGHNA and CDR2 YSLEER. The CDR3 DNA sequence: TGCGCCAGCAGCCAAGATCGGGGGGATCTTATGAACACTGAAGCTTTCTTT. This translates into CASSQDRGDLMNTEAFF.

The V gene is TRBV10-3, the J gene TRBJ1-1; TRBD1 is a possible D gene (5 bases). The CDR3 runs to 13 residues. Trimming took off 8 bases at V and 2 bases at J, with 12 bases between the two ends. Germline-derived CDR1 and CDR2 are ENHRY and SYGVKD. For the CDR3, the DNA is TGTGCCATCTCAGGGCCCTTAAACACTGAAGCTTTCTTT. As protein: CAISGPLNTEAFF.

The CDR3: CATRGGFTGELFF. The DNA of the CDR3 is TGTGCCACCCGGGGGGGGTTCACCGGGGAGCTGTTTTTT. V usage is TRBV6-5 and J usage is TRBJ2-2, with TRBD2 matching over 8 bases. Germline CDR1 MNHEY, CDR2 SVGAGI. The CDR3 runs to 13 residues. The V segment lost 10 bases and the J segment 4 bases; nucleotides outside the gene matches: 5.

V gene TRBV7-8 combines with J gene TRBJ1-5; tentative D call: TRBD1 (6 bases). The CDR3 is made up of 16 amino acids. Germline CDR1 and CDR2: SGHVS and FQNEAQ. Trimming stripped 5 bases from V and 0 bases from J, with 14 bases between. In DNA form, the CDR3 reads TGTGCCAGCAGCCCGGCGGGGGCGCGTAGCAATCAGCCCCAGCATTTT. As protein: CASSPAGARSNQPQHF.

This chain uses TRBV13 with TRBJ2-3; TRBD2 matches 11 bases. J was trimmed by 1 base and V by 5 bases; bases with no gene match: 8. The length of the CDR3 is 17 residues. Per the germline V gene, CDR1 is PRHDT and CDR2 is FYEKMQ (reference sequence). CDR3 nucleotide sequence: TGTGCCAGCAGCCCCAGGGGTAGCGGGAGGGGCACAGATACGCAGTATTTT. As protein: CASSPRGSGRGTDTQYF.

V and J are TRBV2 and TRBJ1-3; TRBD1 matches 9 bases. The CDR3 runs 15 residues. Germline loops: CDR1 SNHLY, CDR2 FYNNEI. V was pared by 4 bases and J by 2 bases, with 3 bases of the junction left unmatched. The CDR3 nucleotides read TGTGCCAGCAGTGTGGGACAGGGCACTGGAAACACCATATATTTT. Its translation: CASSVGQGTGNTIYF.

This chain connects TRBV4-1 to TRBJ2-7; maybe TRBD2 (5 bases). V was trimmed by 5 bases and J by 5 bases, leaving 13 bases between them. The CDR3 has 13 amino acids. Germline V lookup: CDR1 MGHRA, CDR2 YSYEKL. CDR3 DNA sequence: TGCGCCAGCAGCAGGACTGTTATGGACGAGCAGTACTTC. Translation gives CASSRTVMDEQYF.

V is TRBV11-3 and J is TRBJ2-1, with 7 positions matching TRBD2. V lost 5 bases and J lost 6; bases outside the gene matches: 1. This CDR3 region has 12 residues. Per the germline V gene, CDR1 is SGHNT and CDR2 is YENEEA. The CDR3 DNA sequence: TGTGCCAGCAGCCGCGGGGGCAATGAGCAGTTCTTC. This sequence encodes CASSRGGNEQFF.

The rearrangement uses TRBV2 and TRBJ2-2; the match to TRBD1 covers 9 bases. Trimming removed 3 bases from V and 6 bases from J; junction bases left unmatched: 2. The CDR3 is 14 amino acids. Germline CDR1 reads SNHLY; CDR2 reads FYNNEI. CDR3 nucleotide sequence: TGTGCCAGCAGTGATAGACAGGGGGCCGGGGAGCTGTTTTTT. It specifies CASSDRQGAGELFF.

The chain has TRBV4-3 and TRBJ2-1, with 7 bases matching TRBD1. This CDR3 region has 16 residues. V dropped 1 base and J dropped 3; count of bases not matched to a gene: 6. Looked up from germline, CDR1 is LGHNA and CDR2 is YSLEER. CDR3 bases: TGCGCCAGCAGCCAAGGGGGCCAGGGGGTCTACAATGAGCAGTTCTTC. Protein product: CASSQGGQGVYNEQFF.

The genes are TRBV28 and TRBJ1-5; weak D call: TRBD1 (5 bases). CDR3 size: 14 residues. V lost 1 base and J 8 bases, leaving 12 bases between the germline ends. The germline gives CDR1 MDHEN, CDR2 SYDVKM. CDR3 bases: TGTGCCAGCAGTTTATCCGGGGGATCTGAGCCCCAGCATTTT. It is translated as CASSLSGGSEPQHF.

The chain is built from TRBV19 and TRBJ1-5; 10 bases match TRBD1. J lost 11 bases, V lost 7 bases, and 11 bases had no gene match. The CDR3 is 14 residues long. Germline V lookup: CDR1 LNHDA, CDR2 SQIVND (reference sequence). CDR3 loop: CASTTGTGVRAQHF. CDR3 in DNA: TGTGCCAGTACTACCGGGACAGGGGTTAGGGCCCAGCATTTT.

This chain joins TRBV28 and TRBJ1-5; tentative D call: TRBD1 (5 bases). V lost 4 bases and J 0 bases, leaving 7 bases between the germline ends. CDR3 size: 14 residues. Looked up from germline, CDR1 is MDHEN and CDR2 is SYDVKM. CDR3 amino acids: CASSWTPSNQPQHF. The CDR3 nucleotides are TGTGCCAGCAGTTGGACACCTAGCAATCAGCCCCAGCATTTT.

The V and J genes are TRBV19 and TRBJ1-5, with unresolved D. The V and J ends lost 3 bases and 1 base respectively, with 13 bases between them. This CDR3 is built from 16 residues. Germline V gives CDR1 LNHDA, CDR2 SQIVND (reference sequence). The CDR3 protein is CASSIGRGLSNQPQHF. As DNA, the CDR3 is TGTGCCAGTAGTATTGGTCGGGGTCTGAGCAATCAGCCCCAGCATTTT.

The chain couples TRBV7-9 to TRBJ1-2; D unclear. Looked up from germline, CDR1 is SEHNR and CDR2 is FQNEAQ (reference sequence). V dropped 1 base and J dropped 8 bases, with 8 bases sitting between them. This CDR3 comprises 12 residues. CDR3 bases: TGTGCCAGCAGCTTAGAGACCGGGGGCTACACCTTC. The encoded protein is CASSLETGGYTF.

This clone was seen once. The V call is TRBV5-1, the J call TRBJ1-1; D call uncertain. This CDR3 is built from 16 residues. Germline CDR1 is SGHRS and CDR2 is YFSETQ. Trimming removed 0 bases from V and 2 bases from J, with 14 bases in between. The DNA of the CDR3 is TGCGCCAGCAGCTTGGGGAGGGTCGGACTAAACACTGAAGCTTTCTTT. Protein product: CASSLGRVGLNTEAFF.

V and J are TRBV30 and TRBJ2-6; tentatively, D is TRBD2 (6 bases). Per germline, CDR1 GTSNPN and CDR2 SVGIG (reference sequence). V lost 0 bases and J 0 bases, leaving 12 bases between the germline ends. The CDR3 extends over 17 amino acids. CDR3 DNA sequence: TGTGCCTGGAGTGTACTTGGAGGGAGCTCTGGGGCCAACGTCCTGACTTTC. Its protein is CAWSVLGGSSGANVLTF.

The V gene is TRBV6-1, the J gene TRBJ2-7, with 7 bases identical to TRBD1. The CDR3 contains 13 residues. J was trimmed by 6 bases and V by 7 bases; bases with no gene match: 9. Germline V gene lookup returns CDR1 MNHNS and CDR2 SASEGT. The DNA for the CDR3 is TGTGCCAGCAATATACAGGGGCACGGCGAGCAGTACTTC. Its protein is CASNIQGHGEQYF.

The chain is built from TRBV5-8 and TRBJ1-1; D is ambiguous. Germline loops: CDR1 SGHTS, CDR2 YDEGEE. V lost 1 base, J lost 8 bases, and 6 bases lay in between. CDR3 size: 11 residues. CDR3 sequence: CASSLWQEAFF. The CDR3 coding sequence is TGTGCCAGCAGCTTGTGGCAGGAAGCTTTCTTT.

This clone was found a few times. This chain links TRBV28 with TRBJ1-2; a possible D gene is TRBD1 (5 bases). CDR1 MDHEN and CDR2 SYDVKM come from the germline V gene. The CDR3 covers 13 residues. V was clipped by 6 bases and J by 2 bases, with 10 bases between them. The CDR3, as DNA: TGTGCCAGCAGACCGTACAGGAACTATGGCTACACCTTC. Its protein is CASRPYRNYGYTF.

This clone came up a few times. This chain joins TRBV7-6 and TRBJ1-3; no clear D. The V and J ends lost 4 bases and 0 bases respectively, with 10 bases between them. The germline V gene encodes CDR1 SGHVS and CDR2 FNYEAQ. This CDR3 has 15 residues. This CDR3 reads CASSSRADSGNTIYF. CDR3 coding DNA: TGTGCCAGCAGCTCCCGAGCGGACTCTGGAAACACCATATATTTT. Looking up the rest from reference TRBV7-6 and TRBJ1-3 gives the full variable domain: GAGVSQSPRYKVTKRGQDVALRCDPISGHVSLYWYRQALGQGPEFLTYFNYEAQQDKSGLPNDRFSAERPEGSISTLTIQRTEQRDSAMYRCASSSRADSGNTIYFGEGSWLTVV.

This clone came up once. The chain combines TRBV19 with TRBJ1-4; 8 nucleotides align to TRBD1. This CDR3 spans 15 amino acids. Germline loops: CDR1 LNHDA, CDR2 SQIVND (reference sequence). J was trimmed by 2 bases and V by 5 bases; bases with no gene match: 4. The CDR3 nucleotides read TGTGCCAGTAGTCGTAGACAGGGGACTAATGAAAAACTGTTTTTT. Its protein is CASSRRQGTNEKLFF.

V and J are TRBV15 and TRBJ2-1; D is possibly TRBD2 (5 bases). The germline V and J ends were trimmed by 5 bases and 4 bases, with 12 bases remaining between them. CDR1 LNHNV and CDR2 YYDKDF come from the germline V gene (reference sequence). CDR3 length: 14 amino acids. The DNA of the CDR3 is TGTGCCACCAGCGCAGACCGGACTTACAATGAGCAGTTCTTC. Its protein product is CATSADRTYNEQFF.

The CDR3 coding sequence is TGTGCCAGCTCACCTGGAGCGGAAGAGACCCAGTACTTC. It codes for CASSPGAEETQYF. J is TRBJ2-5 and V is TRBV18; possible D gene TRBD2, 5 bases. Germline CDR1 and CDR2: KGHSH and LQKENI. This CDR3 region has 13 residues. Trimming pared 3 bases from V and 3 bases from J, leaving 8 bases between.